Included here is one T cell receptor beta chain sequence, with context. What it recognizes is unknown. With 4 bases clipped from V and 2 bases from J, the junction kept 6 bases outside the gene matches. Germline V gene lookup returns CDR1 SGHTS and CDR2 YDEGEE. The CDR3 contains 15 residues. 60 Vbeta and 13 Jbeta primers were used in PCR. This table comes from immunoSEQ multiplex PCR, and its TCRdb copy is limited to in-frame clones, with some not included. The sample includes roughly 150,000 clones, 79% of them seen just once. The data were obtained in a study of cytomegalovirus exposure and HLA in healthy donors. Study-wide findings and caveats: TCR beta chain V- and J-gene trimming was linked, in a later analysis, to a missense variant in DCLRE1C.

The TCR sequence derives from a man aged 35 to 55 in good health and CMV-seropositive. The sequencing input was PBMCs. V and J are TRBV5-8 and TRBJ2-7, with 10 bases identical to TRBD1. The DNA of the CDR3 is TGTGCCAGCAGCGCCGGGACAGGGGTCACCTACGAGCAGTACTTC. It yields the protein CASSAGTGVTYEQYF.